This TCR beta chain was captured in a study of shared clonotypes between healthy human individuals. Points from the study as a whole: The sharing of about 5% of naive CD4 clonotypes was seen across a handful of donors.

Splitting of CD4+ cells produced CD45RA+ naive and CD45RA-negative memory subsets. The J segment lost 0 bases and the V segment lost 3 bases, leaving 3 bases of the junction unmatched. The CDR3 contains 15 residues. From germline, CDR1 is SGDLS and CDR2 YYNGEE. As concerns this clone: Its matching antigen is unknown. In the same sample, other DNA sequences code for this CDR3.

The authors split each subset's genomic DNA evenly across several immunoSEQ plates. This table comes from immunoSEQ multiplex PCR, and its TCRdb copy is limited to in-frame clones, with some not included. This sample has more than 850,000 clones, with 75% to 85% found just once. The origin of this receptor is a man younger than 35 in good health. Some clones in this sample may be carry-over from other donors' samples. The rearrangement links TRBV9 to TRBJ1-3; TRBD1 agrees at 7 bases. Sequenced material: memory CD4+ T cells from PBMCs. The subset: CD45RA-negative fraction. CDR3 protein: CASSARQGSGNTIYF. The CDR3 DNA reads TGTGCCAGCAGCGCCCGACAGGGCTCTGGAAACACCATATATTTT.